This entry lists 13 T cell receptor beta chains sequenced from one sample in a study of T cell repertoires in ileal Crohn's disease. Time point defined: inflamed ileum from the surgical specimen. Generated by immunoSEQ multiplex PCR, the TCRdb table keeps only in-frame clones and is missing some. The sample yields around 15,000 clones, more than 90% seen once. Material for sequencing was ileal tissue. These receptor sequences come from an adult with Crohn's disease.

This chain connects TRBV5-5 to TRBJ2-1; 9 positions agree with TRBD1. Per the germline V gene, CDR1 is SGHKS and CDR2 is YYEKEE (reference sequence). The CDR3 consists of 15 residues. Trimming removed 4 bases from V and 4 bases from J; junction bases left unmatched: 6. In DNA, the CDR3 is TGTGCCAGCAGCAAAGGACAGGGGCTATACAATGAGCAGTTCTTC. This codes for CASSKGQGLYNEQFF.

The chain has TRBV18 and TRBJ1-5; D gene uncertain. This CDR3 has 14 residues. The V and J ends lost 4 bases and 3 bases respectively, with 10 bases between them. Germline V gene lookup returns CDR1 KGHSH and CDR2 LQKENI. CDR3 region: CASSLRVDNQPQHF. The CDR3, as DNA: TGTGCCAGCTCACTTAGGGTAGACAATCAGCCCCAGCATTTT.

This clone was counted a few times. The chain carries TRBV7-9 and TRBJ1-2, with D hard to call. Germline V gene data show CDR1 as SEHNR and CDR2 as FQNEAQ (reference sequence). V gave up 1 base and J gave up 3 bases, with 6 bases separating them. The CDR3 spans 13 residues. The CDR3 sequence: CASSLEGYYGYTF. CDR3 DNA: TGTGCCAGCAGCTTAGAGGGCTACTATGGCTACACCTTC.

This chain uses TRBV28 with TRBJ2-7; tentative D call: TRBD2 (6 bases). The CDR3 totals 14 residues. Germline assignment: CDR1 MDHEN and CDR2 SYDVKM. Trimming pared 0 bases from V and 4 bases from J, leaving 10 bases between. CDR3 DNA sequence: TGTGCCAGCAGTTTATGGGGGGGATTGTACGAGCAGTACTTC. The encoded protein is CASSLWGGLYEQYF. Full variable domain (remainder filled in from reference TRBV28 and TRBJ2-7): DVKVTQSSRYLVKRTGEKVFLECVQDMDHENMFWYRQDPGLGLRLIYFSYDVKMKEKGDIPEGYSVSREKKERFSLILESASTNQTSMYLCASSLWGGLYEQYFGPGTRLTVT.

This chain links TRBV29-1 with TRBJ2-7; D remains unclear. This CDR3 has 12 residues. Germline CDR1 and CDR2: SQVTM and ANQGSEA. The V and J ends lost 3 bases and 2 bases respectively, with 8 bases between them. CDR3 sequence (DNA): TGCAGCGTTGAGACGGTGACCTACGAGCAGTACTTC. Translation gives CSVETVTYEQYF.

This clone was picked up one time. This sequence joins TRBV4-1 and TRBJ2-3; TRBD2 matches 7 bases. In germline, CDR1 is MGHRA, CDR2 YSYEKL. The CDR3 length is 17 residues. V lost 1 base and J lost 5; bases outside the gene matches: 12. Here the CDR3 reads CASSQGGGPEFGDTQYF. CDR3 DNA sequence: TGCGCCAGCAGCCAAGGGGGGGGACCTGAGTTTGGAGATACGCAGTATTTT.

V and J are TRBV28 and TRBJ1-2, with 7 bases lining up with TRBD1. V lost 5 bases and J lost 4; bases outside the gene matches: 4. The CDR3 has 13 residues. The germline V gene has CDR1 MDHEN and CDR2 SYDVKM. The CDR3: CASSGAGGYGYTF. The CDR3 coding sequence is TGTGCCAGCAGTGGGGCAGGGGGCTATGGCTACACCTTC.

This clone was seen only a few times. The genes are TRBV12-5 and TRBJ1-1; no reliable D call. V lost 5 bases and J lost 5, with 12 bases in between. Germline assignment: CDR1 LGHNT and CDR2 FRNRAP. The CDR3 spans 13 residues. The CDR3: CASGLSEWTEAFF. In nucleotides, the CDR3 is TGTGCTAGTGGTCTCTCAGAATGGACTGAAGCTTTCTTT. The full variable domain, in which reference TRBV12-5 and TRBJ1-1 provide the parts outside the CDR3, is DARVTQTPRHKVTEMGQEVTMRCQPILGHNTVFWYRQTMMQGLELLAYFRNRAPLDDSGMPKDRFSAEMPDATLATLKIQPSEPRDSAVYFCASGLSEWTEAFFGQGTRLTVV.

The chain has TRBV15 and TRBJ2-3; no firm D call. The germline V gene has CDR1 LNHNV and CDR2 YYDKDF (reference sequence). This CDR3 comprises 11 residues. Trimming shortened V by 1 base and J by 6 bases, and 2 bases separated the two germline ends. CDR3 nucleotides: TGTGCCACCAGCAGAGTGGATACGCAGTATTTT. Amino acids: CATSRVDTQYF.

J is TRBJ1-1 and V is TRBV30; D unclear. The CDR3 spans 13 residues. Between the trimmed V and J ends, which lost 0 bases and 7 bases, there was a span of 12 bases. Germline V gene lookup returns CDR1 GTSNPN and CDR2 SVGIG (reference sequence). The DNA of the CDR3 is TGTGCCTGGAGTGTGACCCCTAGCGGTGAAGCTTTCTTT. As protein: CAWSVTPSGEAFF.

The genes are TRBV11-2 and TRBJ2-3; 7 bases are a match to TRBD1. J gave up 3 bases and V 5 bases, and 5 bases lay outside the gene matches. Germline V lookup: CDR1 SGHAT, CDR2 FQNNGV. This CDR3 has 14 amino acids. This CDR3 is CASSTRQGTDTQYF. DNA for the CDR3: TGTGCCAGCAGCACCCGACAGGGTACAGATACGCAGTATTTT.

The chain couples TRBV28 to TRBJ2-7; a possible D gene is TRBD1 (5 bases). Trimming took off 8 bases at V and 3 bases at J, with 17 bases between the two ends. Per germline, CDR1 MDHEN and CDR2 SYDVKM. The CDR3 loop spans 14 amino acids. The CDR3 region is CASSRPGHSYEQYF. CDR3 sequence (DNA): TGTGCCAGCTCTAGGCCCGGACACAGCTACGAGCAGTACTTC.

The chain is built from TRBV29-1 and TRBJ2-2; D gene uncertain. V lost 6 bases and J 1 base, leaving 6 bases between the germline ends. Germline CDR1 is SQVTM and CDR2 is ANQGSEA. The CDR3 contains 12 residues. CDR3 protein: CSVELNTGELFF. CDR3 sequence (DNA): TGCAGCGTCGAGTTGAACACCGGGGAGCTGTTTTTT.